The 19 T cell receptor beta chains in this list originate from one sample, sequenced in a study of cytomegalovirus exposure and HLA in healthy donors. The study ran its PCR with 60 Vbeta and 13 Jbeta primers. Libraries were prepared by immunoSEQ multiplex PCR; TCRdb keeps only in-frame clonotypes and omits some of them. The repertoire holds nearly 110,000 clones, with approximately 79% as singletons. Sequencing was done on a sample of PBMCs. These receptors were taken from a woman aged 40 to 55 in good health and CMV-seropositive.

V usage is TRBV6-1 and J usage is TRBJ2-3; 8 nucleotides line up with TRBD2. V trimming: 5 bases; J trimming: 0 bases; junction bases outside the gene matches: 4. Germline V gives CDR1 MNHNS, CDR2 SASEGT. The CDR3 loop spans 15 amino acids. The CDR3 is CASSLLAASTDTQYF. CDR3 nucleotide sequence: TGTGCCAGCAGTCTACTAGCGGCTAGCACAGATACGCAGTATTTT.

For the CDR3, the DNA is TGTGCCAGCAGCTCGTCACAGGGAAATTCACCCCTCCACTTT. Amino acids: CASSSSQGNSPLHF. The V and J genes are TRBV7-6 and TRBJ1-6, with a possible D match to TRBD1 (6 bases). Trimming took 4 bases from V and 7 from J, leaving 11 bases between them. CDR1 is SGHVS, CDR2 FNYEAQ, per germline. This CDR3 has 14 amino acids.

The rearrangement joins TRBV9 to TRBJ2-2; a possible D gene is TRBD1 (5 bases). The CDR3 covers 15 residues. V was clipped by 5 bases and J by 2 bases, with 13 bases between them. Germline V lookup: CDR1 SGDLS, CDR2 YYNGEE. The DNA for the CDR3 is TGTGCCAGCAGGGCAGGACAACCTAACACCGGGGAGCTGTTTTTT. It is translated as CASRAGQPNTGELFF.

The chain joins TRBV25-1 to TRBJ1-2, with unresolved D. Germline values: CDR1 MGHDK, CDR2 SYGVNS. The CDR3 length is 13 residues. V was shortened by 1 base and J by 8 bases, with 11 bases between the two germline ends. Here the CDR3 DNA reads TGTGCCAGCAGTGAATTTCCCCAAGCGGGCTACACCTTC. This sequence encodes CASSEFPQAGYTF.

DNA of the CDR3: TGCGCCAGCAGCTTAGGGGACAGTAGCTCCTACGAGCAGTACTTC. Translated: CASSLGDSSSYEQYF. The V and J genes are TRBV5-1 and TRBJ2-7; 7 bases align to TRBD1. This CDR3 has 15 residues. In germline, CDR1 is SGHRS, CDR2 YFSETQ. Trimming removed 2 bases from V and 0 bases from J; junction bases left unmatched: 5.

The chain joins TRBV29-1 to TRBJ1-3; D gene uncertain. The CDR3 loop spans 12 amino acids. Germline V lookup: CDR1 SQVTM, CDR2 ANQGSEA. V was clipped by 7 bases and J by 0 bases, with 7 bases between them. CDR3 region: CSATYSGNTIYF. The CDR3 nucleotides read TGCAGCGCCACATACTCTGGAAACACCATATATTTT.

The genes are TRBV4-1 and TRBJ2-3; TRBD2 matches at 8 bases. This CDR3 has 17 residues. J gave up 6 bases and V 5 bases, and 16 bases lay outside the gene matches. The germline CDR1 and CDR2 sequences are MGHRA and YSYEKL. DNA for the CDR3: TGCGCCAGCAGCTTAGGCTACGGTGCGGGGGGTTTGGATACGCAGTATTTT. Translation: CASSLGYGAGGLDTQYF.

V and J are TRBV5-1 and TRBJ2-3; the match to TRBD1 covers 9 bases. CDR1 SGHRS and CDR2 YFSETQ come from the germline V gene. The CDR3 is made up of 16 amino acids. J was trimmed by 2 bases and V by 2 bases; bases with no gene match: 6. The CDR3 loop reads CASSFGTGQSTDTQYF. In DNA form, the CDR3 reads TGCGCCAGCAGCTTCGGGACAGGGCAATCCACAGATACGCAGTATTTT.

This chain joins TRBV2 and TRBJ2-7; D not resolved. Trimming stripped 3 bases from V and 3 bases from J, with 24 bases between. The germline V gene encodes CDR1 SNHLY and CDR2 FYNNEI. The CDR3 has 18 amino acids. The CDR3 DNA sequence: TGTGCCAGCAGTGAGTCCGCTTTTTTTCGAGAGATAAACTACGAGCAGTACTTC. It encodes CASSESAFFREINYEQYF.

This clone showed up just once. This rearrangement joins TRBV2 to TRBJ2-2, with D tentatively TRBD2 (5 bases). Trimming took off 6 bases at V and 6 bases at J, with 14 bases between the two ends. There are 14 residues in the CDR3. Germline values: CDR1 SNHLY, CDR2 FYNNEI. CDR3 coding DNA: TGTGCCAGCAGGGCCGAGAGGGTAGCCGGGGAGCTGTTTTTT. Translation: CASRAERVAGELFF. Looking up the rest from reference TRBV2 and TRBJ2-2 gives the full variable domain: EPEVTQTPSHQVTQMGQEVILRCVPISNHLYFYWYRQILGQKVEFLVSFYNNEISEKSEIFDDQFSVERPDGSNFTLKIRSTKLEDSAMYFCASRAERVAGELFFGEGSRLTVL.

To note about this clone: The same CDR3 also results from other DNA sequences found in this sample. The chain couples TRBV5-1 to TRBJ1-5, with D tentatively TRBD1 (6 bases). The CDR3 is made up of 15 amino acids. Trimming removed 0 bases at V and 3 bases at J, with 10 bases between. Per the germline V gene, CDR1 is SGHRS and CDR2 is YFSETQ. The CDR3 DNA follows: TGCGCCAGCAGCTTGGATACAGGGCACAATCAGCCCCAGCATTTT. Its translation is CASSLDTGHNQPQHF.

The J gene is TRBJ1-2, the V gene TRBV4-1; tentative D call: TRBD1 (6 bases). Trimming stripped 0 bases from V and 7 bases from J, with 12 bases between. Per germline, CDR1 MGHRA and CDR2 YSYEKL. The CDR3 totals 14 residues. This CDR3 reads CASSQEGGGGGYTF. The DNA of the CDR3 is TGCGCCAGCAGCCAAGAAGGGGGGGGCGGTGGCTACACCTTC.

The chain recombines TRBV4-1 with TRBJ2-1; 13 bases are a match to TRBD2. The CDR3 consists of 19 residues. The germline CDR1 and CDR2 sequences are MGHRA and YSYEKL. The V segment lost 3 bases and the J segment 6 bases; nucleotides outside the gene matches: 14. The CDR3 reads CASSHRLAGGVNTLNEQFF. CDR3 DNA: TGCGCCAGCAGCCACCGACTAGCGGGGGGCGTCAATACCCTCAATGAGCAGTTCTTC.

The rearrangement uses TRBV27 and TRBJ2-7, with TRBD2 identical over 13 bases. J gave up 4 bases and V 3 bases, and 3 bases lay outside the gene matches. This CDR3 spans 15 amino acids. Per germline, CDR1 MNHEY and CDR2 SMNVEV (reference sequence). The CDR3 bases are TGTGCCAGCAGTTTCCTGACTAGCGGGGGGTACGAGCAGTACTTC. Amino acid sequence: CASSFLTSGGYEQYF.

The V call is TRBV4-2, the J call TRBJ2-7, with 8 bases lining up with TRBD1. Germline V gene data show CDR1 as LGHNA and CDR2 as YNFKEQ. V trimming: 5 bases; J trimming: 0 bases; junction bases outside the gene matches: 6. This CDR3 is 15 amino acids long. CDR3 DNA: TGTGCCAGCAGCGGCTCGGGGACAGGCTCCTACGAGCAGTACTTC. It translates to CASSGSGTGSYEQYF.

In regard to this clone: In the same sample, other DNA sequences code for this CDR3. The chain recombines TRBV28 with TRBJ1-2, with no clear D. Germline loops: CDR1 MDHEN, CDR2 SYDVKM. The CDR3 extends over 11 amino acids. Trimming removed 10 bases at V and 1 base at J, with 7 bases between. The CDR3 protein is CATGNNYGYTF. CDR3 nucleotide sequence: TGTGCCACCGGTAATAACTATGGCTACACCTTC.

This clone was observed a few times. V gene TRBV7-9 combines with J gene TRBJ2-7, with D possibly TRBD2 on 5 matching bases. Trimming removed 5 bases at V and 3 bases at J, with 11 bases between. This CDR3 is built from 13 residues. Germline lookup yields CDR1 SEHNR and CDR2 FQNEAQ (reference sequence). The CDR3 DNA reads TGTGCCAGCAGCCCGAGGGCCATCTACGAGCAGTACTTC. It encodes CASSPRAIYEQYF. Combining the CDR3 with reference TRBV7-9 and TRBJ2-7 gives the whole variable domain DTGVSQNPRHKITKRGQNVTFRCDPISEHNRLYWYRQTLGQGPEFLTYFQNEAQLEKSRLLSDRFSAERPKGSFSTLEIQRTEQGDSAMYLCASSPRAIYEQYFGPGTRLTVT.

This clone was recorded once. The CDR3 DNA reads TGTGCCAGTAGGCTAGGGGCGAGCAATCAGCCCCAGCATTTT. This gives the protein CASRLGASNQPQHF. This rearrangement joins TRBV19 to TRBJ1-5; tentatively, D is TRBD1 (5 bases). CDR1 is LNHDA and CDR2 is SQIVND in the germline V gene (reference sequence). This CDR3 has 14 amino acids. Deletions cut 6 bases from V and 1 base from J, with 10 bases between. Together with reference TRBV19 and TRBJ1-5, the CDR3 gives the full variable domain: DGGITQSPKYLFRKEGQNVTLSCEQNLNHDAMYWYRQDPGQGLRLIYYSQIVNDFQKGDIAEGYSVSREKKESFPLTVTSAQKNPTAFYLCASRLGASNQPQHFGDGTRLSIL.

V usage is TRBV5-1 and J usage is TRBJ1-3, with 7 bases identical to TRBD1. CDR1 SGHRS and CDR2 YFSETQ come from the germline V gene. The CDR3 is 17 amino acids. V lost 0 bases and J lost 4; bases outside the gene matches: 10. DNA of the CDR3: TGCGCCAGCAGCTTGGCGAATGGGGGACAGTTCGGAAACACCATATATTTT. Amino acid sequence: CASSLANGGQFGNTIYF. Full variable domain (outside the CDR3, taken from reference TRBV5-1 and TRBJ1-3): KAGVTQTPRYLIKTRGQQVTLSCSPISGHRSVSWYQQTPGQGLQFLFEYFSETQRNKGNFPGRFSGRQFSNSRSEMNVSTLELGDSALYLCASSLANGGQFGNTIYFGEGSWLTVV.